Listed below are T cell receptor beta chains from one sample, sequenced in a study of shared clonotypes between healthy human individuals. Measured with immunoSEQ multiplex PCR; TCRdb has only the in-frame clones, and not every one. This table holds about 1.1 million clones, about 80% found once. The sample taken for sequencing was memory CD4+ T cells from PBMCs. The receptors derive from a man aged 18 to 30 in good health. Some clones in this sample may be carry-over from other donors' samples. The CDR3 runs from the conserved cysteine through the conserved F or W. The D gene is left open where the match is weak. Expanded clones get a size class; other rows say once, few or many, or leave the size out.

>NA|TRBJ2-5|few|TRBV15
TGTGCCACCAGCAGATCTGGAAACAGCCAAGAGACCCAGTACTTC
CATSRSGNSQETQYF
>TRBD2|TRBJ2-5|NA|TRBV5-6
TGTGCCAGCAGCCCGGGGGGGCGCGTAGAGACCCAGTACTTC
CASSPGGRVETQYF
>NA|TRBJ2-3|NA|TRBV9
TGTGCCAGCAGCCTTTCCCCTGTCACAGATACGCAGTATTTT
CASSLSPVTDTQYF
>NA|TRBJ2-1|many|TRBV5-1
TGCGCCAGCAGCTTAAATGCAGGGTATAATGAGCAGTTCTTC
CASSLNAGYNEQFF
>NA|TRBJ2-7|NA|TRBV28
TGTGCCAGCAGTTCCGGCGGAGGGCTGATATCCTACGAGCAGTACTTC
CASSSGGGLISYEQYF
>NA|TRBJ2-7|NA|TRBV28
TGTGCCACCAGGGAAACAACCCTACGAGTAAATTACTTC
CATRETTLRVNYF
>NA|TRBJ2-6|NA|TRBV20-1
TGCAGTGCCAGTCGGGCCAACGTCCTGACTTTC
CSASRANVLTF
>TRBD1|TRBJ2-7|NA|TRBV5-1
TGCGCCAGCAGCTTGGGACAGGGCGGTGACGAGCAGTACTTC
CASSLGQGGDEQYF
>NA|TRBJ1-2|once|TRBV27
TGTGCCAGCAGTTTATCAACAGCCGAACTCAACTATGGCTACACCTTC
CASSLSTAELNYGYTF
>TRBD2|TRBJ2-1|NA|TRBV5-1
TGCGCCAGCAGCTTGACTAGCGGGAGTGGTGAGCAGTTCTTC
CASSLTSGSGEQFF
>NA|TRBJ2-3|NA|TRBV5-1
TGCGCCAGCAGCATAGGAACAGATACGCAGTATTTT
CASSIGTDTQYF
>TRBD1|TRBJ1-2|once|TRBV5-1
TGCGCCAGCAGCTTGGTAGGGACAGGGAATGGCTACACCTTC
CASSLVGTGNGYTF
>NA|TRBJ1-5|NA|TRBV6-5
TGTGCCAGCAGTTACCGGTCAGGGCGGCTTCAGCCCCAGCATTTT
CASSYRSGRLQPQHF
>NA|TRBJ2-1|many|TRBV27
TGTGCCAGCAGTTTAGGCAGTCCCAATGAGCAGTTCTTC
CASSLGSPNEQFF
>TRBD1|TRBJ2-2|NA|TRBV9
TGTGCCAGCAGCGTAGATGGACAGGGCTTCGGGACCGGGGAGCTGTTTTTT
CASSVDGQGFGTGELFF
>TRBD2|TRBJ2-4|NA|TRBV18
TGTGCCAGCTCCCGTGGGACTAGCGGGACACAAAACATTCAGTACTTC
CASSRGTSGTQNIQYF
>NA|TRBJ2-1|NA|TRBV14
TGTGCCAGCAGCCAAGTTGCTGGGGCCGGTTTAGAGCAGTTCTTC
CASSQVAGAGLEQFF
>NA|TRBJ2-3|NA|TRBV28
TGTGCCAGCAGGACCGTCCCCTCTGCGCAGTATTTT
CASRTVPSAQYF
>TRBD1|TRBJ2-1|NA|TRBV29-1
TGCAGCGTACTTGGGACAGGGGAGAATGAGCAGTTCTTC
CSVLGTGENEQFF
>NA|TRBJ1-2|NA|TRBV9
TGTGCCAGCAGCGTAGGCGGGGGGGCGTTGGGTGACTATGGCTACACCTTC
CASSVGGGALGDYGYTF
>NA|TRBJ2-1|NA|TRBV6-6
TGTGCCAGCCTACCCATCGACAGCTCCTACAATGAGCAGTTCTTC
CASLPIDSSYNEQFF
>NA|TRBJ2-6|NA|TRBV4-2
TGTGCCAGCAGCCCCCCGGCCACAGCTGGGGCCAACGTCCTGACTTTC
CASSPPATAGANVLTF
>NA|TRBJ2-1|NA|TRBV6-1
TGTGCCAGCACAGAGGGCGTCTTATCGGATGAGCAGTTCTTC
CASTEGVLSDEQFF
>TRBD2|TRBJ2-1|NA|TRBV4-2
TGTGCCAGCAGCCAAGATGGACTAGCGGGAGTCGGGTTCTTC
CASSQDGLAGVGFF
>NA|TRBJ2-2|NA|TRBV11-2
TGTGCCAGCAGCTTAGATCTCCAGCACACCGGGGAGCTGTTTTTT
CASSLDLQHTGELFF
>NA|TRBJ1-3|NA|TRBV6-1
TGTGCCAGCAGTACCGATACTGGAAACACCATATATTTT
CASSTDTGNTIYF
>NA|TRBJ2-6|NA|TRBV11-2
TGTGCCAGCAGCTTAGTTGGGGACTCTGGGGCCAACGTCCTGACTTTC
CASSLVGDSGANVLTF
>NA|TRBJ2-3|NA|TRBV2
TGTGCCAGCAGTCTGGACGGCCTTGCGGATACGCAGTATTTT
CASSLDGLADTQYF
>NA|TRBJ2-3|NA|TRBV29-1
TGCAGCGCTGCTGTAGGAGATACGCAGTATTTT
CSAAVGDTQYF
>NA|TRBJ1-3|NA|TRBV9
TGTGCCAGCAGCGCCAGGGACTCTGGAAACACCATATATTTT
CASSARDSGNTIYF
>TRBD2|TRBJ2-7|NA|TRBV7-3
TGTGCCAGCAGCCCAAGAGGCGGGAGTCCTACCTACGAGCAGTACTTC
CASSPRGGSPTYEQYF
>NA|TRBJ1-2|NA|TRBV4-2
TGTGCCAGCAGCCAAGGGGGGGCGGGGTCGGACTATGGCTACACCTTC
CASSQGGAGSDYGYTF
>TRBD2|TRBJ2-1|NA|TRBV9
TGTGCCAGCAGCCCCCAACAGAGCGGGAGTATCAGTGAGCAGTTCTTC
CASSPQQSGSISEQFF
>TRBD1|TRBJ2-2|NA|TRBV30
TGTGCCTGGAGGTCGGGACAGGGAAGGAACACCGGGGAGCTGTTTTTT
CAWRSGQGRNTGELFF
>NA|TRBJ1-1|NA|TRBV28
TGTGCCAGCAGCCTCGTCCCCCGGGGCGCTGAAGCTTTCTTT
CASSLVPRGAEAFF
>NA|TRBJ2-4|once|TRBV28
TGTGCCAGCAGTGCTGGACAGTCCAAAAACATTCAGTACTTC
CASSAGQSKNIQYF
>TRBD1|TRBJ1-2|NA|TRBV29-1
TGCAGCGTTGGGACAGGAGATAACTATGGCTACACCTTC
CSVGTGDNYGYTF
>NA|TRBJ2-2|NA|TRBV9
TGTGCCAGCAGCGTAGGGAGAAGAGCGGCAAGGAACACCGGGGAGCTGTTTTTT
CASSVGRRAARNTGELFF
>NA|TRBJ2-7|NA|TRBV27
TGTGCCAGCAGTTCCTATCTGGCTAGCTCCTACGAGCAGTACTTC
CASSSYLASSYEQYF
>NA|TRBJ2-1|NA|TRBV2
TGTGCCAGCAGGCGGAGGGGGAGCTCCTACAATGAGCAGTTCTTC
CASRRRGSSYNEQFF
>TRBD2|TRBJ2-1|NA|TRBV6-1
TGTGCCAGCAGTGAAGCGAGGCGGGAGGGCCGTTCCTACAATGAGCAGTTCTTC
CASSEARREGRSYNEQFF
>TRBD2|TRBJ2-6|once|TRBV7-9
TGTGCCAGCAGCTTTGCGGAAGCGGGGCTCAACGTCCTGACTTTC
CASSFAEAGLNVLTF
>TRBD2|TRBJ2-1|NA|TRBV5-1
TGCGCCAGCAGCTCATTAGCGGGCAGCTCCTACAATGAGCAGTTCTTC
CASSSLAGSSYNEQFF
>NA|TRBJ2-5|NA|TRBV30
TGTGCCTGGAGCAAGCAAGAGGCCCAGTACTTC
CAWSKQEAQYF
>NA|TRBJ2-5|NA|TRBV5-1
TGCGCCAGCAGCTTGGAGTCAGGGGAAGAGACCCAGTACTTC
CASSLESGEETQYF
>NA|TRBJ2-5|NA|TRBV7-2
TGTGCCAGCAGCTCAAAGACAGGCTACCAAGAGACCCAGTACTTC
CASSSKTGYQETQYF
>TRBD1|TRBJ2-7|once|TRBV2
TGTGCCAGCAGTGCCGGGACAGGGTCGGGGCTCTACGAGCAGTACTTC
CASSAGTGSGLYEQYF
>NA|TRBJ1-4|NA|TRBV7-8
TGTGCCAGCAGCCCTAAATGGGACGGGAATGAAAAACTGTTTTTT
CASSPKWDGNEKLFF
>TRBD2|TRBJ2-2|NA|TRBV5-1
TGCGCCAGCAGCTTCCAATGGAGAATTCGGACTAGCGGGAGGGAGAACACCGGGGAGCTGTTTTTT
CASSFQWRIRTSGRENTGELFF
>TRBD2|TRBJ2-3|NA|TRBV18
TGTGCCAGCACGGGGCGGGAGACAACAGATACGCAGTATTTT
CASTGRETTDTQYF
>NA|TRBJ2-3|NA|TRBV7-2
TGTGCCAGCAGCACCTGGGGGAGTAGCACAGATACGCAGTATTTT
CASSTWGSSTDTQYF
>NA|TRBJ1-1|NA|TRBV7-3
TGTGCCAGCAGCTCCTACAGGGCCATGAACACTGAAGCTTTCTTT
CASSSYRAMNTEAFF